Below are 12 T cell receptor beta chains sequenced from a single sample in a study of T cells expressing NK-cell markers. Each CDR3 protein gets one entry in TCRdb, which reprocessed the 5' RACE reads and gives no DNA. This sample contains about 460,000 distinct CDR3 sequences. Source material: blood T cells: a sorted CD56 or NKG2C T cell subset, CD4+ or CD8+ T cells, or bulk PBMC T cells (not recorded which). The receptors derive from a woman aged 45-59 years in good health.

The chain recombines TRBV12-3 or TRBV12-4 with TRBJ2-7; with no DNA, the TCRdb D assignment of TRBD2 cannot be verified. The CDR3 totals 17 residues. This CDR3 reads CASSPSRGGRASYEQYF.

The V call is TRBV10-3, the J call TRBJ1-3; TCRdb picks TRBD1, but there is no DNA to check that call. The CDR3 runs to 12 residues. CDR1 ENHRY and CDR2 SYGVKD come from the germline V gene. The CDR3 loop is CAIGTPGNTIYF.

This sequence joins TRBV2 and TRBJ2-1; without DNA, the TCRdb call of TRBD1 cannot be checked. The CDR3 totals 15 residues. Germline V gene data show CDR1 as SNHLY and CDR2 as FYNNEI. CDR3 in amino acids: CASSPWGQGRSEQFF.

This CDR3 is CASSAPGHPSYEQYF. The chain carries TRBV25-1 and TRBJ2-7; TCRdb picks TRBD1, but there is no DNA to check that call. This CDR3 contains 15 residues. Germline lookup yields CDR1 MGHDK and CDR2 SYGVNS.

CDR3 amino acids: CASSQDLLGPSEAFF. The V call is TRBV3-1, the J call TRBJ1-1. CDR3 length: 15 residues. The germline V gene has CDR1 LGHDT and CDR2 YNNKEL (reference sequence).

V gene TRBV5-1 combines with J gene TRBJ1-1; lacking DNA, the TRBD1 call made by TCRdb goes unchecked. Germline values: CDR1 SGHRS, CDR2 YFSETQ. This CDR3 region has 15 residues. CDR3 region: CASSLRTGANTEAFF.

The V call is TRBV5-1, the J call TRBJ2-3; TCRdb outputs TRBD2, but without DNA this stays unchecked. CDR1 SGHRS and CDR2 YFSETQ come from the germline V gene. The CDR3 is made up of 16 amino acids. The CDR3 sequence is CASSFGAGGSTDTQYF.

The rearrangement uses TRBV6-1 and TRBJ1-1; checking the TCRdb D call of TRBD1 is not possible without DNA. The CDR3 has 14 amino acids. The germline V gene encodes CDR1 MNHNS and CDR2 SASEGT. The CDR3 spells CASTRAQPPNEAFF.

This chain links TRBV7-3 with TRBJ1-4; TCRdb's D call, TRBD1, is unchecked because there is no DNA. Per the germline V gene, CDR1 is SGHTA and CDR2 is FQGTGA. This CDR3 comprises 13 residues. CDR3 protein: CASSLGQGEKLFF.

CDR3 loop: CSAKGQADNQPQHF. This rearrangement joins TRBV20-1 to TRBJ1-5; TCRdb's assignment of TRBD1 cannot be checked, as there is no DNA. Germline CDR1 reads DFQATT; CDR2 reads SNEGSKA (reference sequence). The CDR3 sequence is 14 residues long.

The J gene is TRBJ2-1, the V gene TRBV7-9; as DNA is missing, the TRBD1 call by TCRdb cannot be tested. Germline V lookup: CDR1 SEHNR, CDR2 FQNEAQ (reference sequence). The CDR3 length is 16 residues. The CDR3 loop reads CASRPFAGRGQGEQFF. The full variable domain, its missing parts supplied by reference TRBV7-9 and TRBJ2-1, is DTGVSQNPRHKITKRGQNVTFRCDPISEHNRLYWYRQTLGQGPEFLTYFQNEAQLEKSRLLSDRFSAERPKGSFSTLEIQRTEQGDSAMYLCASRPFAGRGQGEQFFGPGTRLTVL.

The gene calls are TRBV15 and TRBJ2-1. The length of the CDR3 is 14 residues. Germline CDR1 LNHNV, CDR2 YYDKDF (reference sequence). Here the CDR3 reads CATSLEGGYNEQFF.